The entry below describes one T cell receptor beta chain. Its antigen remains unknown. The CDR3 spans 17 residues. CDR1 and CDR2 from the germline V gene are LNHDA and SQIVND (reference sequence). J lost 9 bases, V lost 5 bases, and 14 bases had no gene match. This entry belongs to a study of PD-1 blockade in classical Hodgkin lymphoma. Study-wide findings and caveats: Complete responders possessed baseline diversity comparable to newly diagnosed patients. The study reported lower baseline TCR diversity in newly diagnosed patients than in healthy donors.

Each patient relapsed following autologous stem cell transplantation, and prior brentuximab vedotin exposure differed. Classification of best responses gave complete response, partial response or progressive disease. Produced via immunoSEQ multiplex PCR; TCRdb's table is partial and in-frame only. This table holds some 16,000 clones, over 70% found once. The J gene is TRBJ2-3, the V gene TRBV19; TRBD2 agrees at 13 bases. This receptor was taken from a human donor with classical Hodgkin lymphoma. The sequenced sample was peripheral blood mononuclear cells (PBMCs), obtained before the second cycle of nivolumab. CDR3 loop: CASSVRLAGGRFGTQYF. DNA for the CDR3: TGTGCCAGTAGTGTTAGACTAGCGGGAGGCCGGTTTGGGACGCAGTATTTT.